Below, 3 T cell receptor beta chains from the same sample are listed, as sequenced in a study of technical replicates of blood from several donors. Generated by immunoSEQ multiplex PCR, the TCRdb table keeps only in-frame clones and is missing some. The repertoire consists of 95,000 to 100,000 clones, with under 97% occurring once and the leading ten covering over 0.2%. Sequenced input: T cells isolated from PBMCs. Every receptor here comes from a human donor in good health.

The chain has TRBV5-1 and TRBJ1-3; 10 nucleotides match TRBD1. Germline-derived CDR1 and CDR2 are SGHRS and YFSETQ. Losses at the gene ends were 0 bases for V and 2 bases for J; bases not matched to a gene: 2. This CDR3 is built from 16 residues. CDR3 protein: CASSLAGQGAGNTIYF. The CDR3 DNA is TGCGCCAGCAGCTTGGCAGGACAGGGGGCTGGAAACACCATATATTTT.

The rearrangement joins TRBV7-8 to TRBJ2-7, with a weak D call TRBD1 (5 bases). V lost 1 base, J lost 0 bases, and 7 bases lay in between. This CDR3 spans 14 amino acids. CDR1 and CDR2 from the germline V gene are SGHVS and FQNEAQ. CDR3 bases: TGTGCCAGCAGCTTAGGTGACAGCTCCTACGAGCAGTACTTC. Residues: CASSLGDSSYEQYF.

Note on this clone: In the same sample, other DNA sequences code for this CDR3. This chain links TRBV27 with TRBJ2-7, with D possibly being TRBD2 (7 bases). CDR3 length: 14 residues. The ends were cut back, 2 bases at V and 0 bases at J, with 8 bases in the middle. In germline, CDR1 is MNHEY, CDR2 SMNVEV (reference sequence). The CDR3 DNA sequence: TGTGCCAGCAGTTTACGGGGGGCCTCCTACGAGCAGTACTTC. It encodes CASSLRGASYEQYF.